The clone carrying this T cell receptor beta chain was counted between two and nine times. Original processing methods: Cell counts per sample came from amplifying reference gene primers. Profiling relied on immunoSEQ multiplex PCR, and the TCRdb table lists in-frame clones only, not all of them. V and J calls and clone size come straight from that table; D and trimming were deduced from the DNA. The sample carries a few hundred thousand clones, over 75% recorded once. These data come from a study of blood T cell repertoires in COVID-19. On the study more broadly: Sources were T cells, B-cell-depleted T cells, or PBMCs; the material itself was cDNA or gDNA.

Germline CDR1 and CDR2: SGDLS and YYNGEE. Trimming took 4 bases from V and 0 from J; bases not matched to a gene: 8. The CDR3 has 16 amino acids. The chain has TRBV9 and TRBJ1-1; 8 positions agree with TRBD1. The receptor was isolated from a woman aged 60 to 75 with acute or convalescent COVID-19. Material: peripheral blood. The CDR3 nucleotides read TGTGCCAGCAGCCCAGGGACAGGCAGCTTGAACACTGAAGCTTTCTTT. Protein: CASSPGTGSLNTEAFF. Full variable domain (outside the CDR3, taken from reference TRBV9 and TRBJ1-1): DSGVTQTPKHLITATGQRVTLRCSPRSGDLSVYWYQQSLDQGLQFLIQYYNGEERAKGNILERFSAQQFPDLHSELNLSSLELGDSALYFCASSPGTGSLNTEAFFGQGTRLTVV.